This T cell receptor beta chain was found in a study of CD8 T cells in Susac syndrome. Background on the study: Patients with Susac syndrome were therapy-naive, on corticosteroids, or on intravenous immunoglobulin alone at the time that blood was drawn.

Reverse transcription of about 0.45 to 1 ug RNA was performed with random hexamers. TCRdb passed the immunoSEQ multiplex PCR reads through MiXCR, listing each CDR3 protein once. The profile covers some 160,000 distinct CDR3 sequences, with 90% to 97% appearing a single time and 0.065% to 0.1% taken by the ten largest. Sequencing of TCR beta was performed on blood CD8+ T cells and on blood CD4+ T cells. Germline trimming cut 4 bases from V and 3 bases from J; bases unmatched to any gene: 7. Germline CDR1 and CDR2: SGHTA and FQGTGA. The CDR3 sequence is 16 residues long. The sequence came from a human donor with Susac syndrome. The chain employs TRBV7-3 and TRBJ2-2; 8 nucleotides line up with TRBD1. The sample comprised CD4+ T cells from PBMCs. The CDR3 bases are TGTGCCAGCAGCTCGCCCCAACAGGGGGACACCGGGGAGCTGTTTTTT. It encodes CASSSPQQGDTGELFF.